This T cell receptor (beta chain) was recorded in a study of shared clonotypes between healthy human individuals. The germline CDR1 and CDR2 sequences are GTSNPN and SVGIG (reference sequence). V lost 3 bases and J lost 4, with 6 bases in between. The CDR3 sequence is 11 residues long. Study-wide results and limits: Naive subsets tended to show greater estimated richness than memory subsets. Exclusively blood specimens were collected; tissue repertoires likely differ. Non-shared clonotypes were found to have lower generation probabilities than the clonotypes that were shared by all four of the sorted-subset donors.

Clones were read by immunoSEQ multiplex PCR, and TCRdb kept only the in-frame ones, dropping some. The sample shows millions of clones, just over 90% of them seen only once. With respect to this clone: Its antigen is unidentified.

What was sequenced was naive CD4+ T cells from PBMCs. Documented subset: CD45RA+ positively selected. The rearrangement uses TRBV30 and TRBJ1-2; no clear D gene. This sequence originates from a man aged 18 to 30 in good health. Some clones in this sample may be carry-over from other donors' samples. CDR3 amino acids: CAWRQIYGYTF. CDR3 nucleotide sequence: TGTGCCTGGAGACAAATCTATGGCTACACCTTC.